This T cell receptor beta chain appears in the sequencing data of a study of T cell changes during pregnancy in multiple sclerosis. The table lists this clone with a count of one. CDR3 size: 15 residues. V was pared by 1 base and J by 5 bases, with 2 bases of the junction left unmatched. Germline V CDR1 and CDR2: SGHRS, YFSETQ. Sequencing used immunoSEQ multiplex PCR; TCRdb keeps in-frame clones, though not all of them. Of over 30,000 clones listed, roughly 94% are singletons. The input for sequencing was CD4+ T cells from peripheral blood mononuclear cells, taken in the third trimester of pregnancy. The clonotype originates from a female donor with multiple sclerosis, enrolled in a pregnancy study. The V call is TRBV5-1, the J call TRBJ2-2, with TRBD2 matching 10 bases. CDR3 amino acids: CASSLTSGKTGELFF. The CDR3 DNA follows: TGCGCCAGCAGCTTGACTAGCGGGAAAACCGGGGAGCTGTTTTTT. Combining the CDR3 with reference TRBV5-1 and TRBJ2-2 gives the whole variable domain KAGVTQTPRYLIKTRGQQVTLSCSPISGHRSVSWYQQTPGQGLQFLFEYFSETQRNKGNFPGRFSGRQFSNSRSEMNVSTLELGDSALYLCASSLTSGKTGELFFGEGSRLTVL.